This T cell receptor (beta chain) was captured in a study of spatial heterogeneity in lung cancer. Across the study: Sequence detection consistently recorded a greater number of beta-chain than alpha-chain sequences.

From the 5' RACE reads, TCRdb called clonotypes with MiXCR, one entry per CDR3 protein. The sample contains 39,000 or so distinct CDR3 sequences, 6.5% to 9.5% of which appear only once. As for time point: sample taken at primary tumor resection. Sequencing was performed on whole RNA extracted from tumor and nontumor lung tissue, or from frozen PBMC, and the material was left unsorted. This TCR came from a male donor with early-stage non-small cell lung cancer. The source was PBMCs, collected at surgery.

In DNA form, the CDR3 reads TGCAGTGCTGAGGGTAGGGGCTACACCTTC. It encodes CSAEGRGYTF. The chain couples TRBV20-1 to TRBJ1-2; D remains unclear. CDR3 length: 10 amino acids. V gave up 5 bases and J gave up 8 bases, with 9 bases separating them. The germline CDR1 and CDR2 sequences are DFQATT and SNEGSKA (reference sequence).